This T cell receptor (beta chain) was profiled in a study of shared clonotypes between healthy human individuals. General study points: Generally, estimated richness proved larger in naive subsets than it did in memory subsets.

Source study methods: Filtering differed for immunoSEQ, which gave only junction sequences without quality scores. This table comes from immunoSEQ multiplex PCR, and its TCRdb copy is limited to in-frame clones, with some not included. Clone size and the V and J calls come from that table; the DNA yielded D and trimming. In the table there are under 2,500,000 clones, more than 90% of which are singletons. Germline V gene sequence: CDR1 GTSNPN, CDR2 SVGIG (reference sequence). The V gene end was trimmed by 4 bases and the J gene end by 0 bases; junction bases not matched to a gene: 3. There are 15 residues in the CDR3. As concerns this clone: What it recognizes is unknown.

The chain recombines TRBV30 with TRBJ2-6, with 7 bases that match TRBD1. Sequenced material: naive CD4+ T cells sorted from blood. Subset defined: CD45RA+ positively selected. This TCR came from a man between 18 and 35 years old in good health. The CDR3 here is CAWTGGISGANVLTF. As DNA, the CDR3 is TGTGCCTGGACAGGGGGTATCTCTGGGGCCAACGTCCTGACTTTC.